The 15 T cell receptor beta chains below all came from one sample that was sequenced in a study of blood T cell repertoires in COVID-19. Some clones are missing from TCRdb's copy, which holds only in-frame ones; the method was immunoSEQ multiplex PCR. The sample includes under 50,000 clones, more than 70% of them seen just once. Sequenced: peripheral blood. All receptors come from a woman in her 70s with acute or convalescent COVID-19.

V and J are TRBV6-2 or TRBV6-3 and TRBJ2-5, with 8 bases that match TRBD2. The V gene's germline CDR1 is MNHEY and CDR2 SVGEGT. J gave up 4 bases and V 2 bases, and 9 bases lay outside the gene matches. This CDR3 comprises 16 residues. The CDR3 here is CASSYGPSGSRETQYF. CDR3 bases: TGTGCCAGCAGTTACGGCCCTAGCGGGTCAAGAGAGACCCAGTACTTC.

This clone was detected only a few times. This chain links TRBV4-2 with TRBJ1-2; 9 bases match TRBD1. V lost 4 bases to trimming and J lost 8 bases; unmatched junction nucleotides: 20. This CDR3 comprises 18 residues. Germline CDR1 reads LGHNA; CDR2 reads YNFKEQ. CDR3 DNA: TGTGCCAGCAGCCCGGATGCTTTTACAGGGGGCCTTTCGGGGGGCTACACCTTC. Its translation is CASSPDAFTGGLSGGYTF.

V usage is TRBV28 and J usage is TRBJ2-7; a weak D match, TRBD1 (6 bases). V lost 2 bases and J lost 6, with 17 bases in between. CDR1 is MDHEN, CDR2 SYDVKM, per germline. The CDR3 length is 15 residues. For the CDR3, the DNA is TGTGCCAGCAGTTTAGTAATCAGGGGCGCCTCCGAGCAGTACTTC. This sequence encodes CASSLVIRGASEQYF.

This chain connects TRBV12-5 to TRBJ2-1; TRBD2 aligns across 7 bases. J gave up 13 bases and V 1 base, and 16 bases lay outside the gene matches. The CDR3 length is 16 residues. The germline V gene has CDR1 LGHNT and CDR2 FRNRAP. The CDR3 spells CASGLATLPGAGDQFF. The CDR3 coding sequence is TGTGCTAGTGGTTTGGCCACCCTCCCCGGGGCGGGAGACCAGTTCTTC.

The V and J genes are TRBV25-1 and TRBJ2-1, with 8 bases identical to TRBD2. There are 16 residues in the CDR3. From germline, CDR1 is MGHDK and CDR2 SYGVNS. The V segment lost 7 bases and the J segment 6 bases; nucleotides outside the gene matches: 14. The CDR3 here is CASIGQRAGGFNEQFF. The CDR3 coding sequence is TGTGCCAGCATCGGACAAAGGGCGGGAGGTTTCAATGAGCAGTTCTTC.

The chain carries TRBV7-2 and TRBJ2-1, with 10 bases fitting TRBD2. Trimming removed 7 bases from V and 9 bases from J; junction bases left unmatched: 12. CDR1 and CDR2 from the germline V gene are SGHTA and FQGNSA. The CDR3 consists of 15 residues. The CDR3 DNA follows: TGTGCCAGCACCTTGACTAGCGGGCGGCACGTTGAGCAGTTCTTC. Residues: CASTLTSGRHVEQFF.

This clone was found a few times. The chain recombines TRBV27 with TRBJ2-2, with 8 bases identical to TRBD1. There are 15 residues in the CDR3. Germline trimming cut 1 base from V and 6 bases from J; bases unmatched to any gene: 4. CDR1 MNHEY and CDR2 SMNVEV come from the germline V gene (reference sequence). CDR3: CASSLWTGKAGELFF. CDR3 coding DNA: TGTGCCAGCAGTTTATGGACAGGGAAGGCCGGGGAGCTGTTTTTT.

V usage is TRBV9 and J usage is TRBJ2-1, with 16 bases aligning to TRBD2. This CDR3 comprises 20 residues. V lost 0 bases, J lost 9 bases, and 15 bases stayed unmatched. Per germline, CDR1 SGDLS and CDR2 YYNGEE. The CDR3 region is CASSVEFKGLAGGKEGEQFF. The DNA of the CDR3 is TGTGCCAGCAGCGTAGAGTTTAAGGGACTAGCGGGAGGGAAGGAGGGTGAGCAGTTCTTC.

This clone has a handful of counts. The V and J genes are TRBV30 and TRBJ1-5; D is ambiguous. The V and J ends lost 4 bases and 0 bases respectively, with 10 bases between them. This CDR3 has 14 residues. CDR1 and CDR2 from the germline V gene are GTSNPN and SVGIG (reference sequence). CDR3 nucleotide sequence: TGTGCCTGGACTAACGGGAATAGCAATCAGCCCCAGCATTTT. Translating gives CAWTNGNSNQPQHF.

The V and J genes are TRBV14 and TRBJ2-2; 9 positions agree with TRBD1. This CDR3 contains 19 residues. V lost 4 bases to trimming and J lost 0 bases; unmatched junction nucleotides: 12. Germline values: CDR1 SGHDN, CDR2 FVKESK. CDR3 sequence reads: CASSPFKGDRVTNTGELFF. The CDR3 DNA is TGTGCCAGCAGCCCATTCAAGGGGGACAGGGTAACGAACACCGGGGAGCTGTTTTTT. The complete variable domain, with remaining parts taken from reference TRBV14 and TRBJ2-2, reads EAGVTQFPSHSVIEKGQTVTLRCDPISGHDNLYWYRRVMGKEIKFLLHFVKESKQDESGMPNNRFLAERTGGTYSTLKVQPAELEDSGVYFCASSPFKGDRVTNTGELFFGEGSRLTVL.

The rearrangement uses TRBV29-1 and TRBJ1-2; 7 bases agree with TRBD1. J gave up 4 bases and V 6 bases, and 8 bases lay outside the gene matches. From germline, CDR1 is SQVTM and CDR2 ANQGSEA. This CDR3 spans 13 amino acids. CDR3 region: CSVRPGQSYGYTF. CDR3 nucleotide sequence: TGCAGCGTGAGACCGGGACAGTCCTATGGCTACACCTTC.

The J gene is TRBJ1-5, the V gene TRBV27, with D possibly matching TRBD1 (5 bases). The germline V and J ends were trimmed by 3 bases and 3 bases, with 9 bases remaining between them. CDR1 and CDR2 (germline): MNHEY, SMNVEV (reference sequence). This CDR3 contains 14 residues. CDR3 amino acids: CASSLSGHNQPQHF. CDR3 coding DNA: TGTGCCAGCAGTTTGTCTGGACACAATCAGCCCCAGCATTTT.

The chain carries TRBV7-3 and TRBJ2-1; TRBD1 might be the D (6 bases). Germline lookup yields CDR1 SGHTA and CDR2 FQGTGA. The CDR3 is made up of 16 amino acids. V was shortened by 4 bases and J by 2 bases, with 15 bases between the two germline ends. CDR3 amino acids: CASSSGQLLTYNEQFF. DNA of the CDR3: TGTGCCAGCAGCTCCGGACAGCTTTTGACCTACAATGAGCAGTTCTTC.

Here the CDR3 DNA reads TGTGCCAGCAGTCCAGGGTTGTTATGGCCCCAGCATTTT. Translated, it gives CASSPGLLWPQHF. This chain connects TRBV6-5 to TRBJ1-5, with D possibly TRBD1 on 5 matching bases. This CDR3 has 13 amino acids. Germline CDR1 MNHEY, CDR2 SVGAGI. V lost 5 bases and J 9 bases, leaving 14 bases between the germline ends.

The chain has TRBV6-2 or TRBV6-3 and TRBJ2-1; a weak D match, TRBD2 (5 bases). Trimming pared 6 bases from V and 5 bases from J, leaving 26 bases between. The CDR3 has 18 amino acids. CDR1 and CDR2 from the germline V gene are MNHEY and SVGEGT. For the CDR3, the DNA is TGTGCCAGCAGCCATATCCCTTCCGGACTCCCCCACGACAATGAGCAGTTCTTC. It codes for CASSHIPSGLPHDNEQFF.